Shown below are 6 T cell receptor beta chains from a single sample sequenced in a study of blood T cell repertoires in COVID-19 (dated by TCRdb to 2018 to 2020). The protocol used for the library was the immunoSEQ multiplex PCR assay. The source is immuneACCESS, and TCRdb retained only in-frame sequences with V and J called. Part of the clones is not carried over; for the studies checked, unresolved V genes explain less than half of this, and the remainder is unexplained. The sample includes a few hundred thousand clones, with around 84% observed a single time. Over 4% of the sample comes from the top ten. Sequencing was carried out using PBMCs or T cells enriched from blood (not recorded which). These receptor sequences come from a man aged 25 to 40 with acute COVID-19.

The rearrangement links TRBV4-1 to TRBJ2-1, with D unresolved. Deletions cut 2 bases from V and 0 bases from J, with 5 bases between. Germline CDR1 reads MGHRA; CDR2 reads YSYEKL. The CDR3 sequence is 14 residues long. The DNA for the CDR3 is TGCGCCAGCAGCCAACTAAGCTCCTACAATGAGCAGTTCTTC. Protein product: CASSQLSSYNEQFF.

The J gene is TRBJ2-1, the V gene TRBV5-4; maybe TRBD2 (6 bases). This CDR3 spans 15 amino acids. With 5 bases removed from V and 6 bases from J, the gap between germline ends came to 18 bases. The germline V gene encodes CDR1 SGHNT and CDR2 YYREEE (reference sequence). For the CDR3, the DNA is TGTGCCAGCAGATCTCAAGCGGTAGCGGCCAATGAGCAGTTCTTC. Protein sequence: CASRSQAVAANEQFF.

The J gene is TRBJ2-2, the V gene TRBV9, with 10 bases fitting TRBD2. The CDR3 has 15 amino acids. V gave up 0 bases and J gave up 5 bases; unmatched junction bases: 1. Germline V gene data show CDR1 as SGDLS and CDR2 as YYNGEE. The CDR3 coding sequence is TGTGCCAGCAGCGTAGGACTAGCGGGTACCGGGGAGCTGTTTTTT. It yields the protein CASSVGLAGTGELFF.

This clone was seen only once. The rearrangement uses TRBV3-1 (or the pseudogene TRBV3-2) and TRBJ1-3; D gene ambiguous. Germline values: CDR1 LGHDT, CDR2 YNNKEL (reference sequence). V was cut by 3 bases and J by 4 bases, with 10 bases left in between. The CDR3 length is 14 residues. CDR3 sequence: CASSHRGNGNTIYF. The DNA for the CDR3 is TGTGCCAGCAGCCATCGAGGGAACGGAAACACCATATATTTT.

V usage is TRBV5-6 and J usage is TRBJ1-4; TRBD1 agrees at 9 bases. V trimming: 0 bases; J trimming: 8 bases; junction bases outside the gene matches: 8. The CDR3 is 16 residues long. Germline V gene sequence: CDR1 SGHDT, CDR2 YYEEEE. CDR3 bases: TGTGCCAGCAGCTTGGGTCGTTGGGACAGGGAGGAAAAACTGTTTTTT. Translated: CASSLGRWDREEKLFF.

V and J are TRBV5-5 and TRBJ2-1, with a tentative D call TRBD2 (6 bases). This CDR3 spans 15 amino acids. Germline CDR1 and CDR2: SGHKS and YYEKEE (reference sequence). With 3 bases removed from V and 5 bases from J, the gap between germline ends came to 15 bases. The CDR3 sequence is CASSSAGSINNEQFF. The CDR3 DNA sequence: TGTGCCAGCAGCTCGGCCGGGAGTATAAACAATGAGCAGTTCTTC.